This passage covers 3 T cell receptor beta chains from one sample sequenced in a study of T cells in Graves' hyperthyroidism and ophthalmopathy. From RNA transcripts, TCR beta CDR3 regions were amplified. The HTBI set primed first-round TCR CDR3 RT-PCR. TCRdb ran MiXCR on the multiplex PCR reads and lists one entry per CDR3 protein. This table has fewer than 350,000 distinct CDR3 sequences, approximately 14% appearing once. Source material: blood. The receptors shown here come from a woman aged 45-59 years with Graves' hyperthyroidism that later progressed to Graves' ophthalmopathy.

This clonotype was found many times. Here the CDR3 DNA reads TGCGCCAGCAGCTTGAGGGAACTAGCGGGAGTTTTTGAGCAGTTCTTC. It yields the protein CASSLRELAGVFEQFF. This chain links TRBV5-1 with TRBJ2-1; 11 bases line up with TRBD2. CDR3 length: 16 amino acids. Germline V gives CDR1 SGHRS, CDR2 YFSETQ. V was pared by 1 base and J by 9 bases, with 9 bases of the junction left unmatched.

There are many counts of this clonotype. The chain couples TRBV2 to TRBJ2-7; 9 bases line up with TRBD1. Trimming at V came to 4 bases and at J to 7 bases, leaving 8 bases not matched to a gene. Germline V gene lookup returns CDR1 SNHLY and CDR2 FYNNEI. The CDR3 contains 14 residues. CDR3 DNA: TGTGCCAGCAGTGGACAGGGGGTAGTGGGTGAGCAGTACTTC. Its translation: CASSGQGVVGEQYF.

This clonotype was observed at least ten times. The V and J genes are TRBV28 and TRBJ1-4; TRBD1 agrees at 9 bases. Germline CDR1 is MDHEN and CDR2 is SYDVKM. The CDR3 contains 15 residues. V was pared by 2 bases and J by 8 bases, with 6 bases of the junction left unmatched. CDR3 sequence: CASSLPGQGREKLFF. The CDR3 DNA follows: TGTGCCAGCAGTTTACCCGGACAGGGGCGGGAAAAACTGTTTTTT.